This T cell receptor beta chain came from a study of blood T cell repertoires in COVID-19. Looking at the study overall: From the United States, Italy and Spain came samples of acute and convalescent COVID-19. T cells, B-cell-depleted T cells, or PBMCs supplied cDNA or gDNA.

Per the original data handling: Counts of nucleated cells, estimated from reference gene primer amplification, were obtained. Assay: immunoSEQ multiplex PCR; the TCRdb copy retains only in-frame clones and omits some. The V and J calls and clone size were taken over from that table, and D and trimming were inferred from the DNA. The sample yields about 120,000 clones, around 82% seen once. This CDR3 is built from 14 residues. The germline V gene has CDR1 SGHTA and CDR2 FQGNSA. Trimming removed 5 bases at V and 5 bases at J, with 14 bases between. This clone was counted between two and nine times. The sample consisted of peripheral blood. The V gene is TRBV7-2, the J gene TRBJ2-3, with D tentatively TRBD2 (5 bases). The receptor comes from a human donor in a cohort sampled during active COVID-19. The CDR3 DNA is TGTGCCAGCAGCCATGGCCGGGCGGGAGATACGCAGTATTTT. Its protein product is CASSHGRAGDTQYF.